This entry concerns a single TCR beta chain. The data derive from a study of response to subunit inactivated influenza vaccine. TCRdb independently ran MiXCR on the RT-PCR reads; one entry per CDR3 protein. The sample records hundreds of thousands of distinct CDR3 sequences, under 20% being singletons. This TCR came from a man aged 45-65 years who received an inactivated influenza vaccine. Specimen: PBMCs from blood, collected roughly 5 days after vaccination.

The CDR3 protein is CSAREGQGLSGANVLTF. As DNA, the CDR3 is TGCAGTGCTAGGGAGGGACAGGGCCTCTCTGGGGCCAACGTCCTGACTTTC. The chain links TRBV20-1 to TRBJ2-6; 9 bases fit TRBD1. This CDR3 has 17 amino acids. After removal of 3 bases from V and 0 bases from J, the junction contained 6 bases not matched to a gene. Looked up from germline, CDR1 is DFQATT and CDR2 is SNEGSKA (reference sequence).